This T cell receptor beta chain was observed in a study of blood T cells in healthy people across ages. Turning to the study itself: For every two T cells, template switching captured about one barcoded beta molecule. Study results and caveats: The study regarded diversity estimates from one million T cells as underestimates. Age brought a roughly linear fall in TCR beta diversity measured per million T cells.

This CDR3 is built from 12 residues. V shed 7 bases and J shed 2 bases, with 8 bases lying between them. Isolation of PBMCs gave at least 7 million cells per sample. With regard to this clonotype: The antigen is unknown.

Using a J-beta primer mix together with a sample-barcoded 5' primer, a second PCR was run for roughly 7 to 12 cycles. TCRdb redid the calling of the 5' RACE reads with MiXCR, one entry per CDR3 protein. The sample contains 1.5 million to 2 million distinct CDR3 sequences, just under 50% of which appear only once. This chain uses TRBV12-3 or TRBV12-4 with TRBJ2-5; D not certain. This receptor was obtained from a middle-aged woman in good health. The sample was blood. In nucleotides, the CDR3 is TGTGCCAGCACATCCTATCAAGAGACCCAGTACTTC. It encodes CASTSYQETQYF.